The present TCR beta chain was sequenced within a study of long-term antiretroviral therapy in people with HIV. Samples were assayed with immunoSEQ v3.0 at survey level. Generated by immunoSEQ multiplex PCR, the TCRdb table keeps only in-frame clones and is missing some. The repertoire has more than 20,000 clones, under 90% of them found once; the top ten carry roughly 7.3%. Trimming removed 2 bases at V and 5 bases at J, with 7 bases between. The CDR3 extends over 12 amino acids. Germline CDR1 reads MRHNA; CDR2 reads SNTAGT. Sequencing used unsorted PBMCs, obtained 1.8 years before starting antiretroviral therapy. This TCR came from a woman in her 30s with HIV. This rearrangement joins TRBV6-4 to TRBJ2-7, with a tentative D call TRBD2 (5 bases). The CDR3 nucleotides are TGTGCCAGCAGTGACCCGGGGAACGAGCAGTACGTC. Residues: CASSDPGNEQYV.